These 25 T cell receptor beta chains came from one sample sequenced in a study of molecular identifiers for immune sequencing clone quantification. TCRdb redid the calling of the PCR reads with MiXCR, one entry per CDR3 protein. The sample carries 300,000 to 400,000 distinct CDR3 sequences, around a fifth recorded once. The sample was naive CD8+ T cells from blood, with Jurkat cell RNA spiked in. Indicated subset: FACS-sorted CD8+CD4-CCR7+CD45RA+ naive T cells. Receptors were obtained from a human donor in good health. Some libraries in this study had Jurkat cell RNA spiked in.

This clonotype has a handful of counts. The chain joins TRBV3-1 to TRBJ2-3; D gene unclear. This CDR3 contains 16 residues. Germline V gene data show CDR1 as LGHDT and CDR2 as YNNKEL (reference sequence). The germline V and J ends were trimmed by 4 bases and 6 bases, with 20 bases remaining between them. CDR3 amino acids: CASSPKIITSPDTQYF. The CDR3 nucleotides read TGTGCCAGCAGCCCAAAAATTATCACCTCCCCTGATACGCAGTATTTT.

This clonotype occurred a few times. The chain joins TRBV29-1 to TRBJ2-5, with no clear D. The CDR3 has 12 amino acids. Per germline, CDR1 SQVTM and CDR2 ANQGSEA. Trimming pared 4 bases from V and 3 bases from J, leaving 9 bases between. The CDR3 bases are TGCAGCGTTGCGATTCAAGAAGAGACCCAGTACTTC. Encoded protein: CSVAIQEETQYF.

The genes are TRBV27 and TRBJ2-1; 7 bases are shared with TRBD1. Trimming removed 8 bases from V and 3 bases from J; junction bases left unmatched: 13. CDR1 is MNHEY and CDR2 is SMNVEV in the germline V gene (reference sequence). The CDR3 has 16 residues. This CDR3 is CASGIPGTVSYNEQFF. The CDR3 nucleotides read TGTGCCAGCGGTATTCCCGGGACAGTGAGCTACAATGAGCAGTTCTTC.

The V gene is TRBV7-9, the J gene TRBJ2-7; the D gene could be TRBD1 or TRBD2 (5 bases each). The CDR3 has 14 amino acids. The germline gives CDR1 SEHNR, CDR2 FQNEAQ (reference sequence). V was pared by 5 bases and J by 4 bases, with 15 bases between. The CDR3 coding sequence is TGTGCCAGCAGCCACGCAGGGACCCCATACGAGCAGTACTTC. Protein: CASSHAGTPYEQYF.

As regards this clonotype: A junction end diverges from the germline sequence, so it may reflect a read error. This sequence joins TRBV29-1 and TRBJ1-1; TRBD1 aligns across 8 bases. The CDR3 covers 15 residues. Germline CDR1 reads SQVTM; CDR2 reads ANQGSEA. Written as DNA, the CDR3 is TGCAGCGTTGAGGGCCTGGACAGGGCCGGCACTGAAGCTCTCTTT. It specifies CSVEGLDRAGTEALF.

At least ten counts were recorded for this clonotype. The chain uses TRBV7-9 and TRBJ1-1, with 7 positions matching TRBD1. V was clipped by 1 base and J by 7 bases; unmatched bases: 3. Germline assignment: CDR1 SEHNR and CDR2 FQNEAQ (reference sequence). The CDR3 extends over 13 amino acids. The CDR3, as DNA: TGTGCCAGCAGCTTAGTCGGGACAGATGAAGCTTTCTTT. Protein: CASSLVGTDEAFF. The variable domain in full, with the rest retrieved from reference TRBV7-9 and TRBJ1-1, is DTGVSQNPRHKITKRGQNVTFRCDPISEHNRLYWYRQTLGQGPEFLTYFQNEAQLEKSRLLSDRFSAERPKGSFSTLEIQRTEQGDSAMYLCASSLVGTDEAFFGQGTRLTVV.

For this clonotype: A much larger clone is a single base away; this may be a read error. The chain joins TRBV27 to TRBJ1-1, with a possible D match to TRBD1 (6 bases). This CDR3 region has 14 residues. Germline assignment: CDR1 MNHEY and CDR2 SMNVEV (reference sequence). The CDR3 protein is CVSSYGQSFTEAFF. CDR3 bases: TGTGTCAGCAGCTATGGACAGAGTTTCACTGAAGCTTTCTTT.

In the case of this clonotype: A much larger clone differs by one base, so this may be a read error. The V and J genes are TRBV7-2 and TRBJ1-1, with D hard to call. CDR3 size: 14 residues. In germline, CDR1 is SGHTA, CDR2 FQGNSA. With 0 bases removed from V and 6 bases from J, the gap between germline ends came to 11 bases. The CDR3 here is CASSLAGYRSEAFF. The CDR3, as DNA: TGTGCCAGCAGCTTAGCGGGATATAGATCTGAAGCTTTCTTT.

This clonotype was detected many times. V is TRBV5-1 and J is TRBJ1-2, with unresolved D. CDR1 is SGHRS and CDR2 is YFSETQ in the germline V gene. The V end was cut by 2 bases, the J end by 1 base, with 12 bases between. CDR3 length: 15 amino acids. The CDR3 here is CASSLSQNINYGYTF. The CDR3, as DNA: TGCGCCAGCAGCTTATCACAGAATATTAACTATGGCTACACCTTC.

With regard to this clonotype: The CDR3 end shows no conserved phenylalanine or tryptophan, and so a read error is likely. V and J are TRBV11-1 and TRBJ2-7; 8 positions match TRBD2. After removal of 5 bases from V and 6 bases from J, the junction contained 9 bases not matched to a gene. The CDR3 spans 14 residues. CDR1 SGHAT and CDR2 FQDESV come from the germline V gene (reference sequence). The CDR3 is CASSLRQGTSEQYL. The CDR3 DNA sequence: TGTGCCAGCAGCCTCCGTCAGGGGACTAGCGAGCAGTACCTC.

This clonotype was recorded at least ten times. CDR3 coding DNA: TGTGCCAGCAGTAAAACAGGGGGCTTGTTGAATGAAAAACTGTTTTTT. It codes for CASSKTGGLLNEKLFF. The chain has TRBV27 and TRBJ1-4; 9 positions match TRBD1. V shed 5 bases, J shed 5 bases, and the junction held 9 bases outside the gene matches. This CDR3 spans 16 amino acids. Germline lookup yields CDR1 MNHEY and CDR2 SMNVEV (reference sequence).

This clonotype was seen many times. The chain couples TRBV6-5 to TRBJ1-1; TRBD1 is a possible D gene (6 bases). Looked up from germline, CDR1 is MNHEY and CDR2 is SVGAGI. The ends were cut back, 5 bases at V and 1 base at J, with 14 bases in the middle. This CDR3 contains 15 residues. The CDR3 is CASSLAGGQNTEAFF. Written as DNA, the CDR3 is TGTGCCAGCAGTCTCGCGGGGGGCCAGAACACTGAAGCTTTCTTT.

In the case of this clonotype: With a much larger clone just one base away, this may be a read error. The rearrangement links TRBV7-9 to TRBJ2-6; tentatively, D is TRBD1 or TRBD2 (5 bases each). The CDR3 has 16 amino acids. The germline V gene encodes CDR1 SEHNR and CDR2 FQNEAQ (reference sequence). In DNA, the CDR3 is TGTGCCAGCAGTACCGGGACGATCTCTGGGGCCGACGTCCTGACTTTC. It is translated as CASSTGTISGADVLTF.

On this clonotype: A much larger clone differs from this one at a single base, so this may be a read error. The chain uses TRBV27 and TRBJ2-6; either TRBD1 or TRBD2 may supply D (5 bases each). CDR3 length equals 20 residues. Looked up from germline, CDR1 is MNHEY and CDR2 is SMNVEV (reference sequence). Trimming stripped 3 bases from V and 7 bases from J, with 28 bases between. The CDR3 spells CASSFQGVVPLSGVANVLTF. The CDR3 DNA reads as TGTGCCAGCAGTTTTCAGGGAGTTGTCCCTCTTTCTGGGGTAGCCAACGTCCTGACTTTC.

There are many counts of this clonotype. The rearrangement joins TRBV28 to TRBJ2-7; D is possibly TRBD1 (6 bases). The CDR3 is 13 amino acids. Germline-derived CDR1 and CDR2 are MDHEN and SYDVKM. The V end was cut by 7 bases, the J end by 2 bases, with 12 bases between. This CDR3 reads CASMLAGAYEQYF. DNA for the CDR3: TGTGCCAGCATGCTCGCAGGGGCCTACGAGCAGTACTTC.

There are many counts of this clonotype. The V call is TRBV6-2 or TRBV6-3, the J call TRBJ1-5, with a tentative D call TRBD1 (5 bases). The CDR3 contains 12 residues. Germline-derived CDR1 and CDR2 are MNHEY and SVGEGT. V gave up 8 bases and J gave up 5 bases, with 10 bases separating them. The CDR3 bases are TGTGCCAGCCGGCCGGGGGATCAGCCCCAGCATTTT. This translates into CASRPGDQPQHF.

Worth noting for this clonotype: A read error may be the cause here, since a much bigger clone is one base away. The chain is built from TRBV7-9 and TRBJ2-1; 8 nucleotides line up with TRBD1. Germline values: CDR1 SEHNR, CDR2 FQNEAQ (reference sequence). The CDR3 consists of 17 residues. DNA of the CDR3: TGTGCCAGCAGCTTATTCAGGGGGCTTGGCCCTTCCAATGAGAAGTTCTTC. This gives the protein CASSLFRGLGPSNEKFF.

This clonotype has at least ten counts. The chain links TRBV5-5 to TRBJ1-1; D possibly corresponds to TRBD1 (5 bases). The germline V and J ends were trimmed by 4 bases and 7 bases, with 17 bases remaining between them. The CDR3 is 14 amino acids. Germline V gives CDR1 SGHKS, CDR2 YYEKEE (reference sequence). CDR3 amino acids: CASSRNPGPIEAFF. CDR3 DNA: TGTGCCAGCAGCCGTAACCCGGGACCAATTGAAGCTTTCTTT.

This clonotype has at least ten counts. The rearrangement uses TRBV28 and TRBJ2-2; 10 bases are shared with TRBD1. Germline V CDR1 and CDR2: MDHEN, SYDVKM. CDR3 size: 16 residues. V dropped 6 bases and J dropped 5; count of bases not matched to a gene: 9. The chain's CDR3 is CASSFARDRGTGELFF. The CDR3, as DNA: TGTGCCAGCAGCTTCGCCCGGGACAGGGGTACCGGGGAGCTGTTTTTT.

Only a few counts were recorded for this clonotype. As DNA, the CDR3 is TGCGCCAGCAGCCACTTACCCGGGACTAGCGGGAGCGATGAGCAGTTCTTC. This translates into CASSHLPGTSGSDEQFF. J is TRBJ2-1 and V is TRBV4-1; 14 nucleotides agree with TRBD2. The CDR3 covers 17 residues. The germline CDR1 and CDR2 sequences are MGHRA and YSYEKL. Trimming cost V 3 bases and J 8 bases; bases outside gene matches: 9.

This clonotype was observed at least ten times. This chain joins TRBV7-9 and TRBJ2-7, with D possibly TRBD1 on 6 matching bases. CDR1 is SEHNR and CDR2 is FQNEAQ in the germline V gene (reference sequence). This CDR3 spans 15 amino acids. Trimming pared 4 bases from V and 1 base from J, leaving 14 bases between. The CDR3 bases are TGTGCCAGCAGCTCGAGGACAGACGTATCCTACGAGCAGTACTTC. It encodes CASSSRTDVSYEQYF.

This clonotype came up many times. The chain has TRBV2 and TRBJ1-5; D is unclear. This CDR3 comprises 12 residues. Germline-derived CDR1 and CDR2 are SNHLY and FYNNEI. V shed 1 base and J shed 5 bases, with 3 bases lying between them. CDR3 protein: CASSEGDQPQHF. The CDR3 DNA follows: TGTGCCAGCAGTGAAGGCGATCAGCCCCAGCATTTT.

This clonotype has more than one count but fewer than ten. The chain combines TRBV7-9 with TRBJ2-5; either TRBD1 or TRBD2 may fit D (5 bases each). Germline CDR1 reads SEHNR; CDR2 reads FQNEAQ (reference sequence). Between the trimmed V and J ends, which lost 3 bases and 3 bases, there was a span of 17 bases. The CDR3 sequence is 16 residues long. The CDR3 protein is CASSLVQPGPKETQYF. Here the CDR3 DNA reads TGTGCCAGCAGCTTGGTGCAACCGGGACCTAAAGAGACCCAGTACTTC. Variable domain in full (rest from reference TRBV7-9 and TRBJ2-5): DTGVSQNPRHKITKRGQNVTFRCDPISEHNRLYWYRQTLGQGPEFLTYFQNEAQLEKSRLLSDRFSAERPKGSFSTLEIQRTEQGDSAMYLCASSLVQPGPKETQYFGPGTRLLVL.

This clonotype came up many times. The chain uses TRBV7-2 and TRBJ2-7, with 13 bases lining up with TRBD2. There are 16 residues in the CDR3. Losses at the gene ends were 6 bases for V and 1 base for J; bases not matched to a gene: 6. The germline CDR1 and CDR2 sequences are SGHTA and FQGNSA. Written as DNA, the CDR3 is TGTGCCAGCAGTTTGCCGGGACTAGCGGGATCCTACGAGCAGTACTTC. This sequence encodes CASSLPGLAGSYEQYF.

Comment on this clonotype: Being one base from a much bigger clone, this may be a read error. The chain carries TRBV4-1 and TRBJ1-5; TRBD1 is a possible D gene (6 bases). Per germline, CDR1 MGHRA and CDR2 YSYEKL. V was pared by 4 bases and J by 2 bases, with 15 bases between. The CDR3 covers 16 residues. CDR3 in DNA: TGCGCCAGCAGCCTGGCAGGGGAGGTGGGCAATCAGCCCCAGCATTTT. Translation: CASSLAGEVGNQPQHF.